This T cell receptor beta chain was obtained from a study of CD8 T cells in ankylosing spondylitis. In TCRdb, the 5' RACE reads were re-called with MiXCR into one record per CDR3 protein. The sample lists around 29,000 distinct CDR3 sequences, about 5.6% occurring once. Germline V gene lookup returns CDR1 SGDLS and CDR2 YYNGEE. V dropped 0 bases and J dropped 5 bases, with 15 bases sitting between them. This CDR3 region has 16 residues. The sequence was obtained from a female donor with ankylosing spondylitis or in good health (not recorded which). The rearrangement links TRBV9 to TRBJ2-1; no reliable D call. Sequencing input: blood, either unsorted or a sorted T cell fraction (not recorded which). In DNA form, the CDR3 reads TGTGCCAGCAGCGTAGCACCTATGGGCACAGACAATGAGCAGTTCTTC. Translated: CASSVAPMGTDNEQFF.